This is a list of T cell receptor beta chains from one sample in a study of blood T cells in healthy people across ages. TCRdb ran MiXCR on the 5' RACE reads and lists one entry per CDR3 protein. The repertoire holds 650,000 to 900,000 distinct CDR3 sequences, around 62% seen once, with 25% to 35% in the top ten. Source material: blood. These receptors all come from a man aged 30 to 39 in good health. Each CDR3 is given with its conserved first and last residue. A D gene is named only where the DNA matches it firmly. Some rows mark clone size as missing; the rest say once, few, many or name a class of expanded clone.

clone size,CDR3 length,V gene,J gene,D gene,CDR3 DNA,CDR3 protein
NA,14,TRBV7-2,TRBJ2-3,NA,TGTGCCAGCAGCTCCCGGATTAGCACAGATACGCAGTATTTT,CASSSRISTDTQYF
NA,15,TRBV12-3/TRBV12-4,TRBJ2-1,TRBD2,TGTGCCAGCAGCCAGACTAGCGGGGGGTCCAATGAGCAGTTCTTC,CASSQTSGGSNEQFF
NA,13,TRBV6-5,TRBJ2-4,NA,TGTGCCAGCAGAGGAGCATCCGAAAACATTCAGTACTTC,CASRGASENIQYF
NA,12,TRBV7-9,TRBJ1-1,NA,TGTGCCAGCAGCATCGGGTACACTGAAGCTTTCTTT,CASSIGYTEAFF
NA,17,TRBV4-3,TRBJ1-2,NA,TGCGCCAGCAGCCCAAAGGACAGCTATCTCACTAACTATGGCTACACCTTC,CASSPKDSYLTNYGYTF
few,11,TRBV14,TRBJ2-7,NA,TGTGCCAGCAGCCATGGGCGCGAGCAGTACTTC,CASSHGREQYF
once,16,TRBV9,TRBJ2-1,NA,TGTGCCAGCAGCGCCTCCGGGACCACCTGGGACAATGAGCAGTTCTTC,CASSASGTTWDNEQFF
NA,16,TRBV12-3/TRBV12-4,TRBJ2-3,TRBD2,TGTGCCAGCAGTATCCTGACTAGCGGGGGTCCAATGACGCAGTATTTT,CASSILTSGGPMTQYF
few,16,TRBV4-3,TRBJ2-7,NA,TGCGCCAGCAGCCAAGAAGATATTCACAGCGTCTACGAGCAGTACTTC,CASSQEDIHSVYEQYF
NA,15,TRBV7-2,TRBJ1-1,NA,TGTGCCAGCAGCGATACGACAGAATTGAACACTGAAGCTTTCTTT,CASSDTTELNTEAFF
few,15,TRBV6-5,TRBJ2-3,NA,TGTGCCAGCAGCCGCAGACAGACCAGCACAGATACGCAGTATTTT,CASSRRQTSTDTQYF